These T cell receptor beta chains were read from a single sample in a study of blood T cell repertoires in COVID-19. Profiled with immunoSEQ multiplex PCR; TCRdb holds only in-frame clones, not every one. The data hold just under 60,000 clones, with 80% to 90% observed a single time. Source material: peripheral blood. Receptor source: a man aged 60 to 75 with acute or convalescent COVID-19. Each CDR3 is given without its conserved first and last residue. Fields, in order: J gene, CDR3 length, V gene, CDR3 protein.

>TRBJ1-2|10|TRBV5-4
ASSGLARGYT
>TRBJ2-6|15|TRBV9
ASSSRVGGSGANVLT
>TRBJ2-5|14|TRBV18
ASSPWDRGRGETQY
>TRBJ2-3|14|TRBV19
ASTPRGSGSTDTQY
>TRBJ1-5|10|TRBV28
ASSSAGQPQH
>TRBJ2-5|13|TRBV19
ASTTAAKSRETQY
>TRBJ1-6|12|TRBV28
ASSEGQHNSPLH
>TRBJ1-1|14|TRBV2
ASSERSGRLNTEAF
>TRBJ1-2|11|TRBV28
ASSPFGVLGYT
>TRBJ1-2|9|TRBV5-8
ASSSKYGYT
>TRBJ2-3|13|TRBV5-6
ASSSSLRYTDTQY
>TRBJ2-2|10|TRBV3-1/TRBV3-2
ASSPITGELF
>TRBJ2-2|13|TRBV3-1/TRBV3-2
ASSRWAGVTGELF
>TRBJ2-1|11|TRBV30
AWRTSDYNEQF
>TRBJ2-1|13|TRBV7-3
ASSVGRVASNEQF
>TRBJ1-5|12|TRBV19
ASSIDRVNQPQH